The T cell receptor beta chain under discussion was sequenced for a study of Graves' ophthalmopathy and Graves' hyperthyroidism. Overall study results and limits: Prediction of ophthalmopathy progression reached roughly 70% sensitivity and about 72% specificity. Ophthalmopathy could be told apart from stable hyperthyroidism by a 13-signature model (under 90% sensitivity, about 80% specificity). The blood repertoire also included most expanded thyroid clonotypes above 0.001 frequency.

CDR3 length: 13 residues. V shed 2 bases and J shed 4 bases, with 8 bases lying between them. This clonotype has ten or more counts. Its specificity is unknown. Investigators amplified TCR beta CDR3 regions from RNA transcripts. RT-PCR with HTBI primers came first, then second-round multiplex PCR. TCRdb reprocessed the multiplex PCR reads via MiXCR and lists one record per CDR3 protein. Among roughly 380,000 distinct CDR3 sequences listed, over 15% were seen once. The clonotype originates from a young woman with stable Graves' hyperthyroidism. Sequenced: peripheral blood. This rearrangement joins TRBV12-3 or TRBV12-4 to TRBJ1-1; D gene uncertain. The CDR3 reads CASSLSPITEAFF. In DNA, the CDR3 is TGTGCCAGCAGTTTAAGCCCGATCACTGAAGCTTTCTTT.